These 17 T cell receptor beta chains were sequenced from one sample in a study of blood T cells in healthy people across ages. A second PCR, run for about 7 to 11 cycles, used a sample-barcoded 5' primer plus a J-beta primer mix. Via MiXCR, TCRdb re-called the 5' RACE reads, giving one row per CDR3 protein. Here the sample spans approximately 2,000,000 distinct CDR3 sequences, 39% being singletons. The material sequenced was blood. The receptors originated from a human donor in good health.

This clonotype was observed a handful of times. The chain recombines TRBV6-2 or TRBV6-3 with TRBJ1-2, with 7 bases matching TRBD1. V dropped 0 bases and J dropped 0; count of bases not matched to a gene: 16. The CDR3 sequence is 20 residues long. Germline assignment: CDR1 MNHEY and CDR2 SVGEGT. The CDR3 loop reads CASSYSSLLGQPETNYGYTF. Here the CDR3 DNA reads TGTGCCAGCAGTTACTCGAGTCTCCTGGGACAGCCGGAAACTAACTATGGCTACACCTTC.

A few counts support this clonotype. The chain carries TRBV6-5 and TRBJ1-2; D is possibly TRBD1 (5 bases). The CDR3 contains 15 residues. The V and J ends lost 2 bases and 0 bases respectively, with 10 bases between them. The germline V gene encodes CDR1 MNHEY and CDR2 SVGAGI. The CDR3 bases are TGTGCCAGCAGTTACAGGGACGGACCTAACTATGGCTACACCTTC. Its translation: CASSYRDGPNYGYTF.

This CDR3 is CAISEPRTSGDETQYF. Here the CDR3 DNA reads TGTGCCATCAGTGAGCCGCGGACTAGCGGGGACGAGACCCAGTACTTC. The chain combines TRBV10-3 with TRBJ2-5, with 12 positions matching TRBD2. Per the germline V gene, CDR1 is ENHRY and CDR2 is SYGVKD. The V segment lost 2 bases and the J segment 5 bases; nucleotides outside the gene matches: 6. The length of the CDR3 is 16 residues.

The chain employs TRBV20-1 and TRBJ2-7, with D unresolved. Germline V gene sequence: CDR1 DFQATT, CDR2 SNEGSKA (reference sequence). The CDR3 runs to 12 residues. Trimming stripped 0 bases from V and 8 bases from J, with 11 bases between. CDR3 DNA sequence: TGCAGTGCTAGAGATTCTAGAATCCAGCAGTACTTC. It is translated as CSARDSRIQQYF.

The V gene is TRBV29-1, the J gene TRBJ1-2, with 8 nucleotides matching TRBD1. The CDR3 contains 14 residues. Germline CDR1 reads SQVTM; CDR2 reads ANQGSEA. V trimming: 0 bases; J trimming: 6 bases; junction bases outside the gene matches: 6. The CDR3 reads CSVEEGRGLDGYTF. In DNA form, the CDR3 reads TGCAGCGTTGAAGAGGGCAGGGGGCTAGATGGCTACACCTTC.

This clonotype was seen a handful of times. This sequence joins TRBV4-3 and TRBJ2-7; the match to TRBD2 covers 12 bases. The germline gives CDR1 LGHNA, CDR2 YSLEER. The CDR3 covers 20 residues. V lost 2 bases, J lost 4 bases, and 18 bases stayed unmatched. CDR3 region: CASSQRVTSGGTTWEYEQYF. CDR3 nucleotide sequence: TGCGCCAGCAGCCAACGGGTGACTAGCGGGGGTACTACTTGGGAATACGAGCAGTACTTC.

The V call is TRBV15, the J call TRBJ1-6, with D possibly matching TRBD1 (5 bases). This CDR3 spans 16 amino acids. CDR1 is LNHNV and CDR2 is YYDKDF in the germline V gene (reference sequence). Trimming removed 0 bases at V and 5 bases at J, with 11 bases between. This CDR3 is CATSRDWGTDNSPLHF. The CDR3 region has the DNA TGTGCCACCAGCAGAGATTGGGGGACGGATAATTCACCCCTCCACTTT.

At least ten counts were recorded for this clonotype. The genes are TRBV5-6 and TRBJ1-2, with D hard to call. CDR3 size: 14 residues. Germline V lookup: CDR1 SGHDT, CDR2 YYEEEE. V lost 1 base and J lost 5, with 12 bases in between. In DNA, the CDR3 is TGTGCCAGCAGCTTGTTATCCAAGGAATATGGCTACACCTTC. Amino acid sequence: CASSLLSKEYGYTF.

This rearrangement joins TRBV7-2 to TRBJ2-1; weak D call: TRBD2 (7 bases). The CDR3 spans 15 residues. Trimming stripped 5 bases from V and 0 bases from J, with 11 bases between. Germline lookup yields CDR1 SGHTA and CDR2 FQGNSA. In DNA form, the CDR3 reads TGTGCCAGCAGCCAACGGGGGGCCTCCTACAATGAGCAGTTCTTC. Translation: CASSQRGASYNEQFF.

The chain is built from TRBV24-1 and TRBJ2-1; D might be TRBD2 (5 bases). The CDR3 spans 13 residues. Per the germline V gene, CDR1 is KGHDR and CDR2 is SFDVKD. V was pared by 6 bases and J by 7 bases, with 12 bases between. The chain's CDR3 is CATSFGEWNEQFF. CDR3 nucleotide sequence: TGTGCCACCAGTTTCGGGGAATGGAATGAGCAGTTCTTC.

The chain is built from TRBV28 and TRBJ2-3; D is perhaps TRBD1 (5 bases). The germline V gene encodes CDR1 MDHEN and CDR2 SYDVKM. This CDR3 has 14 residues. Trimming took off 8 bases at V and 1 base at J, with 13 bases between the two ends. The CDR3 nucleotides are TGTGCCAGCGCCTCAGGGTGGGGCACAGATACGCAGTATTTT. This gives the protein CASASGWGTDTQYF.

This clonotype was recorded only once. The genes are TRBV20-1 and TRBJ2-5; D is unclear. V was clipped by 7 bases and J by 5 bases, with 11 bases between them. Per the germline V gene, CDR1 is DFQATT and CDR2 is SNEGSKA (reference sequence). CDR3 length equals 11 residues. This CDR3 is CSVGVTETQYF. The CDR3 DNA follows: TGCAGTGTTGGAGTTACGGAGACCCAGTACTTC.

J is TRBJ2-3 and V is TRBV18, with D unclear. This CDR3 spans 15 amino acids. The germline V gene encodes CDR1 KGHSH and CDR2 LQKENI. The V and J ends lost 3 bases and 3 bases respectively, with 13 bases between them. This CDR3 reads CASSPRQAQTDTQYF. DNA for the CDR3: TGTGCCAGCTCACCCAGGCAGGCTCAGACAGATACGCAGTATTTT.

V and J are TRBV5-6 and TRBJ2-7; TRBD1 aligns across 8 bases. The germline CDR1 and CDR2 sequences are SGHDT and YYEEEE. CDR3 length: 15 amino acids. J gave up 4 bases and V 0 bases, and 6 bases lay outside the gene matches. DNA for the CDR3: TGTGCCAGCAGCTTGGATACAGGGGGAGGTTACGAGCAGTACTTC. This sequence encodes CASSLDTGGGYEQYF.

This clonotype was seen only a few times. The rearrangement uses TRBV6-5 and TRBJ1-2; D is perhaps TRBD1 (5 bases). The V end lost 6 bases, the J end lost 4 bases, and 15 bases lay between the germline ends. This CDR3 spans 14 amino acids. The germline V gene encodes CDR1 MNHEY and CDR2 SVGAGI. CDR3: CASSKTDRSYGYTF. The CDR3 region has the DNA TGTGCCAGCAGCAAGACAGATCGTAGCTATGGCTACACCTTC.

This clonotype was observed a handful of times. CDR3 bases: TGTGCCAGCAGTGCGTACAGGGGGATTAACACCGGGGAGCTGTTTTTT. This gives the protein CASSAYRGINTGELFF. The J gene is TRBJ2-2, the V gene TRBV12-3 or TRBV12-4; 8 bases line up with TRBD1. The CDR3 length is 16 residues. V gave up 5 bases and J gave up 2 bases; unmatched junction bases: 7.

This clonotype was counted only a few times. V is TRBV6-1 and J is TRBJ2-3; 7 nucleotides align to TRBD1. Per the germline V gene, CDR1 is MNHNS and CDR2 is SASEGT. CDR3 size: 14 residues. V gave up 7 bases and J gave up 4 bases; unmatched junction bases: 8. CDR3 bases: TGTGCCAGCAACCTAAACAGGGGTGCAGATACGCAGTATTTT. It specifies CASNLNRGADTQYF.